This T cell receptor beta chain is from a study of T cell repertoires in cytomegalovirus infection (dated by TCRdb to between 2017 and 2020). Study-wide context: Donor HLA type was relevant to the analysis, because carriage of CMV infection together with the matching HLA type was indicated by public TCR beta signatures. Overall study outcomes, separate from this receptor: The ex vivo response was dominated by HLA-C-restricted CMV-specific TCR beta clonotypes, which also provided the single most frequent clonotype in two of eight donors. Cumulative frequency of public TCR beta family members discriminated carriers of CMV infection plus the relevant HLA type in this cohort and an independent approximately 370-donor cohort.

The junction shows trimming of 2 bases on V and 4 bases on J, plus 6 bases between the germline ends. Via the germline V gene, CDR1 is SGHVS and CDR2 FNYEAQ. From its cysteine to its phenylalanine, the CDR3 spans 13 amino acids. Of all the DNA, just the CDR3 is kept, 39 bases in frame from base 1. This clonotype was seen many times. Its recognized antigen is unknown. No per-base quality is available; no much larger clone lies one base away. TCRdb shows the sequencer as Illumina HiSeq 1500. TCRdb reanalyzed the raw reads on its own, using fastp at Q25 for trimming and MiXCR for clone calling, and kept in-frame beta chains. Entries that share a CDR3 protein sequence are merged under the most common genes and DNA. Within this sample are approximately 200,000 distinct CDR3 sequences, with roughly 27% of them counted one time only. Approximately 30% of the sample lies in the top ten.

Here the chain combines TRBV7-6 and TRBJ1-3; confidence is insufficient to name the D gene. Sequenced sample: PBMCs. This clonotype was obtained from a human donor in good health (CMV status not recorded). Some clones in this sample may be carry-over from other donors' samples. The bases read TGTGCCAGCAGCTTAATCCGAGGAAACACCATATATTTT. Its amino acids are CASSLIRGNTIYF.